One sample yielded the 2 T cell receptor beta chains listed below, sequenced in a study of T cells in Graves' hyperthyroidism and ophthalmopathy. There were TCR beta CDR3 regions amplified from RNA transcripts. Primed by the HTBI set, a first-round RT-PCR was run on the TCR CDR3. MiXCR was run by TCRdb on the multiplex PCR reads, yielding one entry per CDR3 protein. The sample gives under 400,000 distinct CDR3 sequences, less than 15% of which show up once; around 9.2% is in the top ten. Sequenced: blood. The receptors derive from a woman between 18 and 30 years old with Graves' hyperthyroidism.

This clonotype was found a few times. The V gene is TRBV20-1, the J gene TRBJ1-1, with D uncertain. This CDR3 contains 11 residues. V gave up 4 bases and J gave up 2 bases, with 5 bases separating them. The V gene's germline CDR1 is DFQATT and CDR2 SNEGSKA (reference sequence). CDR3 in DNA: TGCAGTGCTATTCAAAACACTGAAGCTTTCTTT. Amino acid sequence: CSAIQNTEAFF.

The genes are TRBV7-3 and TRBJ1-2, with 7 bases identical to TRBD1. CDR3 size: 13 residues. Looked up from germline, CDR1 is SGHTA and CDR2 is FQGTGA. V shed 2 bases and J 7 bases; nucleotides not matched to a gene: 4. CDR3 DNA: TGTGCCAGCAGCTTAGAGGGACAGACTGGCTACACCTTC. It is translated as CASSLEGQTGYTF.